This entry features one T cell receptor beta chain sequence. Its target is unknown. From germline, CDR1 is MNHEY and CDR2 SMNVEV (reference sequence). The CDR3 runs 15 residues. Trimming at V came to 3 bases and at J to 10 bases, leaving 8 bases not matched to a gene. The data stem from a study of T cell repertoires in cytomegalovirus infection. TCRdb re-called the reads with MiXCR, one entry per CDR3 protein. The profile shows tens of thousands of distinct CDR3 sequences, 35% to 45% of them singletons. The source was CD8+ T cells from cultured PBMCs, collected from culture after CMV antigen stimulation. This rearrangement joins TRBV27 to TRBJ2-2; TRBD1 matches 10 bases. This receptor was identified in a human donor in good health (CMV status not recorded). Some clones in this sample may be carry-over from other donors' samples. CDR3 amino acids: CASSLSGTGAVELFF. The CDR3 DNA sequence: TGTGCCAGCAGTTTGTCCGGGACAGGGGCAGTGGAGCTGTTTTTT.